This is a list of T cell receptor beta chains from one sample in a study of resident and recirculating memory T cells in vitiligo. Profiled with immunoSEQ multiplex PCR; TCRdb holds only in-frame clones, not every one. The repertoire consists of 70,000 to 85,000 clones, with roughly 92% occurring once and the leading ten covering around 4.6%. Sequences were obtained from blood. These receptors came from a male donor with vitiligo. CDR3s include the opening cysteine and the closing phenylalanine or tryptophan. D genes are given only for firm matches. Where a row states a size, it is once, few, many or the class of an expanded clone; other rows omit it.

clone size,D gene,V gene,J gene,CDR3 DNA,CDR3 protein
once,TRBD1,TRBV10-3,TRBJ2-1,TGTGCCATCAGGGAGACAGGGCCCATCAGCAATGAGCAGTTCTTC,CAIRETGPISNEQFF
-,TRBD1,TRBV5-4,TRBJ2-1,TGTGCCAGCAGCCGAATATCCGGGACAGGGGTATACAATGAGCAGTTCTTC,CASSRISGTGVYNEQFF
-,TRBD1,TRBV5-3,TRBJ1-4,TGTGCCAGAAGCCTGGGACAGGGGAGTGAAAAACTGTTTTTT,CARSLGQGSEKLFF
-,TRBD1,TRBV6-5,TRBJ1-1,TGTGCCAGCAGACGACAGGGGGCTGGCACTGAAGCTTTCTTT,CASRRQGAGTEAFF
-,TRBD1,TRBV29-1,TRBJ1-2,TGCAGCGTTGAAGGGCGGGACAGGGCTGGCTACACCTTC,CSVEGRDRAGYTF
once,-,TRBV7-3,TRBJ2-2,TGTGCCAGCAGCCCCGCGGACAGAGACACCGGGGAGCTGTTTTTT,CASSPADRDTGELFF
-,TRBD1,TRBV10-2,TRBJ1-5,TGCGCCAGCAGTGAGAAGTGGAGTAGGGCAGGGGGACATAGCAATCAGCCCCAGCATTTT,CASSEKWSRAGGHSNQPQHF
-,TRBD1,TRBV6-1,TRBJ1-2,TGTGCCAGCACCGGGACAGGCTATGGCTACACCTTC,CASTGTGYGYTF
-,-,TRBV7-2,TRBJ1-5,TGTGCCAGCAGCTTTACGGGACACGATCAGCCCCAGCATTTT,CASSFTGHDQPQHF
-,-,TRBV5-4,TRBJ1-4,TGTGCCAGCAGCTTGGGTCAGGGTAGGGGTGAAAAACTGTTTTTT,CASSLGQGRGEKLFF
-,-,TRBV5-4,TRBJ2-7,TGTGCCAGCAGCTTGGTTCAGGGCTACGAGCAGTACTTC,CASSLVQGYEQYF
-,-,TRBV5-1,TRBJ1-2,TGCGCCAGCAGCCAAGGACACAATTCTAACTATGGCTACACCTTC,CASSQGHNSNYGYTF
-,-,TRBV15,TRBJ2-4,TGTGCCACCAGCAGAGATACGCGGCAGCAAATCCTCCAGGCCAAAAACATTCAGTACTTC,CATSRDTRQQILQAKNIQYF
-,TRBD2,TRBV5-6,TRBJ2-7,TGTGCCAGCAGCTCCACTAGCGGGCCTCACGAGCAGTACTTC,CASSSTSGPHEQYF
-,TRBD1,TRBV7-6,TRBJ2-7,TGTGCCAGCAGCAAAAGGGGGCGACTAACCAATCACTCCTACGAGCAGTACTTC,CASSKRGRLTNHSYEQYF
-,TRBD2,TRBV6-5,TRBJ2-5,TGTGCCAGCAGTCCCAAGCGGGGGGTGTGGGAGACCCAGTACTTC,CASSPKRGVWETQYF
-,TRBD2,TRBV7-3,TRBJ2-1,TGTGCCAGCAGTTATACTAGCGGGGCTGACAATGAGCAGTTCTTC,CASSYTSGADNEQFF
-,-,TRBV10-3,TRBJ2-2,TGTGCCATCAATCAGAACACCGGGGAGCTGTTTTTT,CAINQNTGELFF
-,TRBD2,TRBV7-9,TRBJ2-5,TGTGCCAGCAGCTTAGTTGGGGGGGAAGAGACCCAGTACTTC,CASSLVGGEETQYF
-,-,TRBV5-1,TRBJ2-1,TGCGCCAGCAGCTTGATTGCAGGGCCTAACAATGAGCAGTTCTTC,CASSLIAGPNNEQFF
once,TRBD1,TRBV10-3,TRBJ1-5,TGTGCCATCAGTGAACGGACAGGAGATCAGCCCCAGCATTTT,CAISERTGDQPQHF
-,TRBD1,TRBV4-3,TRBJ2-7,TGCGCCAGCAGCCACGGACAGGCCACCTACGAGCAGTACTTC,CASSHGQATYEQYF
-,-,TRBV5-4,TRBJ2-3,TGTGCCAGCAGCTTGATCAGGACAGATACGCAGTATTTT,CASSLIRTDTQYF
once,-,TRBV5-4,TRBJ2-7,TGTGCCAGCAGCCGGTCCCTGAAAGGAGCTTTCTACGAGCAGTACTTC,CASSRSLKGAFYEQYF
-,-,TRBV7-3,TRBJ2-2,TGTGCCAGCAGCCAACAAGGCGGCACCGGGGAGCTGTTTTTT,CASSQQGGTGELFF
-,-,TRBV9,TRBJ2-1,TGTGCCAGCAGCTCCCGGGGGGCAGGGGATCTGAATGAGCAGTTCTTC,CASSSRGAGDLNEQFF
-,-,TRBV15,TRBJ2-3,TGTGCCACCAGCACCCGACAGGTTTTGTTCGGTACGCAGTATTTT,CATSTRQVLFGTQYF
-,-,TRBV7-8,TRBJ2-7,TGTGCCAGCAGCATACTACAGGGCTACGAGCAGTACTTC,CASSILQGYEQYF
-,-,TRBV19,TRBJ2-3,TGTGCCAGTAGTATAGGGACACCGCCGAGGCAGTATTTT,CASSIGTPPRQYF
-,TRBD2,TRBV5-4,TRBJ2-3,TGTGCCAGCAGCTTGGAACTAGCGGGGGGCCATACGCAGTATTTT,CASSLELAGGHTQYF
once,-,TRBV4-1,TRBJ1-4,TGCGCCAGCAGCCAAGGGGGGGTTAATGAAAAACTGTTTTTT,CASSQGGVNEKLFF
-,-,TRBV4-3,TRBJ1-2,TGCGCCAGCAGCTCACGAAAAGAACAGGGAACCCATGGCTACACCTTC,CASSSRKEQGTHGYTF
-,-,TRBV30,TRBJ1-2,TGTGCCTGGAGTGTAGCCGTCCGCGGCTACACCTTC,CAWSVAVRGYTF
-,TRBD1,TRBV27,TRBJ1-5,TGTGCCAGCAGTTCCGCAGGGGGCCGAGATCAGCCCCAGCATTTT,CASSSAGGRDQPQHF
-,-,TRBV19,TRBJ1-1,TGTGCCAGTAGTCAGGGGACGTACACTGAAGCTTTCTTT,CASSQGTYTEAFF
-,-,TRBV21-1,TRBJ2-7,TGTGCCAGCAGCCTAGCGGGGGGCCGCTACGAGCAGTACTTC,CASSLAGGRYEQYF
-,TRBD2,TRBV6-5,TRBJ2-1,TGTGCCAGCAGTTACGGGGGGGTCTCCTACAATGAGCAGTTCTTC,CASSYGGVSYNEQFF